These T cell receptor beta chains were read from a single sample in a study of T cells in Graves' hyperthyroidism and ophthalmopathy. TCRdb reprocessed the multiplex PCR reads via MiXCR and lists one record per CDR3 protein. The sample has over 200,000 distinct CDR3 sequences; just over 14% are singletons. The sequencing input was blood. These receptors were collected from a woman in her forties with Graves' hyperthyroidism that later progressed to Graves' ophthalmopathy. Both conserved end residues are part of each CDR3. The D gene is left open where the match is weak. Clone size, where shown, is once, few, many, or a class for clones that have expanded.

v_call	clone_size	d_call	j_call	cdr3_length	cdr3_aa	cdr3_nt
TRBV7-3	many	NA	TRBJ2-1	16	CASSLTLGVGDNEQFF	TGTGCCAGCAGCTTAACCCTTGGTGTGGGGGACAATGAGCAGTTCTTC
TRBV7-2	many	NA	TRBJ2-2	17	CASSLIVGLANTGELFF	TGTGCCAGCAGCTTAATTGTGGGGCTAGCGAACACCGGGGAGCTGTTTTTT
TRBV6-1	many	TRBD1	TRBJ1-1	15	CASRSDRGSNTEAFF	TGTGCCAGCAGATCGGACAGGGGATCGAACACTGAAGCTTTCTTT
TRBV19	many	NA	TRBJ1-5	15	CASDLWGMSNQPQHF	TGTGCCAGTGACCTTTGGGGGATGAGCAATCAGCCCCAGCATTTT
TRBV15	many	NA	TRBJ2-1	13	CATSSQGKNEQFF	TGTGCCACCAGTAGCCAAGGGAAGAATGAGCAGTTCTTC
TRBV9	few	NA	TRBJ2-3	12	CASSTLTDTQYF	TGTGCCAGCAGCACCCTTACAGATACGCAGTATTTT
TRBV28	many	NA	TRBJ1-1	15	CASTPRGLGSTEAFF	TGTGCCAGCACTCCCCGCGGTCTAGGGAGCACTGAAGCTTTCTTT
TRBV6-5	many	NA	TRBJ2-2	17	CASSYSIQPPYTGELFF	TGTGCCAGCAGTTACTCGATCCAACCCCCGTACACCGGGGAGCTGTTTTTT
TRBV19	NA	TRBD2	TRBJ2-5	15	CASSTLAGWRETQYF	TGTGCCAGTAGTACACTAGCGGGATGGAGGGAGACCCAGTACTTC
TRBV19	NA	NA	TRBJ2-1	16	CASSPAGVGGYNEQFF	TGTGCCAGTAGTCCCGCGGGAGTAGGGGGTTACAATGAGCAGTTCTTC
TRBV6-1	many	NA	TRBJ2-1	14	CASGKGYSYNEQFF	TGTGCCAGCGGAAAGGGCTATTCCTACAATGAGCAGTTCTTC
TRBV12-3/TRBV12-4	many	TRBD2	TRBJ2-7	12	CASKASGREQYF	TGTGCCAGCAAGGCTAGCGGGCGCGAGCAGTACTTC
TRBV7-6	NA	TRBD2	TRBJ2-1	16	CASSLGSKRDGDEQFF	TGTGCCAGCAGCTTAGGTTCTAAGCGGGACGGAGATGAGCAGTTCTTC
TRBV13	many	NA	TRBJ2-1	11	CASSFRNEQFF	TGTGCCAGCAGCTTTAGGAATGAGCAGTTCTTC
TRBV18	NA	NA	TRBJ1-1	14	CASSLEDSVPDAFF	TGTGCCAGCTCCCTTGAGGACAGTGTCCCAGATGCTTTCTTT
TRBV5-1	many	NA	TRBJ2-5	14	CASSSRAEEETQYF	TGCGCCAGCAGCTCACGGGCCGAGGAAGAGACCCAGTACTTC
TRBV5-1	many	NA	TRBJ2-2	15	CASSLVAGNTGELFF	TGCGCCAGCAGCTTGGTGGCGGGGAACACCGGGGAGCTGTTTTTT
TRBV2	many	NA	TRBJ2-7	16	CASSFRTAPDSYEQYF	TGTGCCAGCAGTTTCAGGACAGCGCCCGACTCCTACGAGCAGTACTTC
TRBV29-1	many	NA	TRBJ2-1	15	CSVGGPGSSYNEQFF	TGCAGCGTTGGGGGCCCAGGGAGCTCCTACAATGAGCAGTTCTTC
TRBV3-1	NA	NA	TRBJ2-7	13	CASSQDGDYEQYF	TGTGCCAGCAGCCAAGATGGGGACTACGAGCAGTACTTC
TRBV29-1	many	NA	TRBJ2-5	13	CSVEVWRGETQYF	TGCAGCGTTGAAGTTTGGCGAGGGGAGACCCAGTACTTC
TRBV27	NA	TRBD1	TRBJ1-1	13	CASSLLDRREAFF	TGTGCCAGCAGTCTTCTGGACAGGAGGGAAGCTTTCTTT
TRBV11-2	many	NA	TRBJ2-7	14	CASRSLPDPYEQYF	TGTGCCAGCAGATCTTTGCCGGACCCCTACGAGCAGTACTTC
TRBV19	NA	TRBD1	TRBJ2-2	16	CASRMLGQGNTGELFF	TGTGCCAGTAGAATGTTAGGACAGGGAAACACCGGGGAGCTGTTTTTT
TRBV2	NA	TRBD1	TRBJ2-1	14	CASSEGDRGLVQFF	TGTGCCAGCAGCGAGGGGGACAGGGGGTTGGTGCAGTTCTTC
TRBV3-1	NA	TRBD2	TRBJ2-1	19	CASSQVLGGGTRGANEQFF	TGTGCCAGCAGCCAAGTCCTCGGGGGAGGGACTAGGGGGGCCAATGAGCAGTTCTTC
TRBV6-2/TRBV6-3	many	NA	TRBJ1-5	14	CASVPQGSNQPQHF	TGTGCCAGCGTCCCCCAGGGTAGCAATCAGCCCCAGCATTTT
TRBV5-6	many	TRBD2	TRBJ2-3	16	CASSLRLGRHTDTQYF	TGTGCCAGCAGCTTGCGACTCGGGAGGCACACAGATACGCAGTATTTT
TRBV5-6	many	TRBD1	TRBJ2-7	14	CASSLGQGIYEQYF	TGTGCCAGCAGCTTGGGACAGGGAATTTACGAGCAGTACTTC
TRBV28	many	TRBD1	TRBJ1-4	18	CASSSEPLRQGRNEKLFF	TGTGCCAGCAGTTCCGAACCCCTTAGACAGGGGCGCAATGAAAAACTGTTTTTT
TRBV27	many	TRBD2	TRBJ2-2	19	CASSSLRLAGEVGTGELFF	TGTGCCAGCAGCTCTCTAAGACTAGCGGGAGAGGTTGGTACCGGGGAGCTGTTTTTT
TRBV7-9	few	TRBD1	TRBJ2-5	15	CASSQGQGVLETQYF	TGTGCCAGCAGCCAGGGACAGGGGGTTCTAGAGACCCAGTACTTC
TRBV28	many	TRBD2	TRBJ2-7	15	CASSFRGLAVYEQYF	TGTGCCAGCAGTTTCCGAGGGCTAGCGGTCTACGAGCAGTACTTC
TRBV12-3/TRBV12-4	many	NA	TRBJ2-7	14	CASRSTQGGGEQYF	TGTGCCAGCAGGTCCACGCAGGGGGGGGGGGAGCAGTACTTC
TRBV7-9	many	TRBD1	TRBJ1-1	15	CASSRDRGQSTEAFF	TGTGCCAGCAGCCGGGACAGGGGGCAGAGCACTGAAGCTTTCTTT
TRBV20-1	NA	NA	TRBJ2-1	16	CSAPDVAVPLYNEQFF	TGCAGTGCCCCCGACGTAGCGGTCCCCCTTTACAATGAGCAGTTCTTC
TRBV14	many	NA	TRBJ1-1	16	CASSQVRAGERGEAFF	TGTGCCAGCAGCCAAGTTCGGGCAGGGGAAAGAGGAGAAGCTTTCTTT
TRBV3-1	few	TRBD2	TRBJ2-5	17	CASSHSGLAGAKETQYF	TGTGCCAGCAGCCATTCGGGACTAGCGGGAGCAAAAGAGACCCAGTACTTC
TRBV28	NA	NA	TRBJ1-2	16	CASSLLRGPIAVGYTF	TGTGCCAGCAGTTTATTACGGGGACCGATTGCCGTGGGCTACACCTTC
TRBV4-1	many	NA	TRBJ2-5	16	CASSQAWPGEMETQYF	TGCGCCAGCAGCCAAGCTTGGCCGGGAGAGATGGAGACCCAGTACTTC
TRBV19	NA	NA	TRBJ1-5	14	CASSRGGAGQPQHF	TGTGCCAGTAGCCGGGGGGGGGCTGGACAGCCCCAGCATTTT
TRBV4-1	few	NA	TRBJ2-7	13	CASSQEANYEQYF	TGCGCCAGCAGCCAAGAAGCGAACTACGAGCAGTACTTC
TRBV2	many	TRBD2	TRBJ2-5	16	CASSDLASGTGETQYF	TGTGCCAGCAGTGACTTGGCTAGCGGGACGGGCGAGACCCAGTACTTC
TRBV20-1	many	TRBD1	TRBJ1-1	16	CSASGVYRGSDTEAFF	TGCAGTGCTAGCGGGGTATACAGGGGGTCAGACACTGAAGCTTTCTTT
TRBV28	many	TRBD2	TRBJ2-5	15	CASSLLGGGQETQYF	TGTGCCAGCAGTTTGCTTGGGGGAGGGCAAGAGACCCAGTACTTC
TRBV11-2	many	TRBD2	TRBJ2-3	11	CASSLSGSQYF	TGTGCCAGCAGCCTTAGCGGGTCGCAGTATTTT
TRBV5-1	many	TRBD2	TRBJ2-7	15	CASSLGLAGVYEQYF	TGTGCCAGCAGCTTGGGACTAGCGGGAGTCTACGAGCAGTACTTC
TRBV30	many	NA	TRBJ1-5	8	CAWSPQHF	TGTGCCTGGAGCCCCCAGCATTTT
TRBV7-9	many	TRBD1	TRBJ1-5	14	CASSLTGINQPQHF	TGTGCCAGCAGCTTGACAGGGATTAATCAGCCCCAGCATTTT
TRBV19	many	NA	TRBJ1-2	13	CAVRGFFDYGYTF	TGTGCCGTCCGAGGGTTTTTTGACTATGGCTACACCTTC
TRBV12-3/TRBV12-4	many	NA	TRBJ2-3	14	CASRGDPGSDTQYF	TGTGCCAGCAGGGGGGATCCGGGGTCAGATACGCAGTATTTT